The 32 T cell receptor beta chains presented below share a single source sample, sequenced in a study of PD-1 blockade in classical Hodgkin lymphoma. The assay was immunoSEQ multiplex PCR, and TCRdb's table has in-frame clones only and misses some. The sample records more than 15,000 clones, about 80% being singletons. This sample's time point: newly diagnosed, previously untreated cHL patient sample. Investigators isolated CD4+ T cells from thawed PBMCs through magnetic negative selection. Sequenced sample: CD4+ T cells from blood. The receptors stem from a human donor with classical Hodgkin lymphoma.

The chain joins TRBV6-1 to TRBJ2-3, with TRBD2 identical over 8 bases. Looked up from germline, CDR1 is MNHNS and CDR2 is SASEGT. The J segment lost 1 base and the V segment lost 3 bases, leaving 3 bases of the junction unmatched. The CDR3 is 15 amino acids. Written as DNA, the CDR3 is TGTGCCAGCAGTGAGCCGGGGGGGGGCACAGATACGCAGTATTTT. Encoded protein: CASSEPGGGTDTQYF.

The V gene is TRBV6-6, the J gene TRBJ2-3; D gene ambiguous. CDR1 MNHNY and CDR2 SVGAGI come from the germline V gene (reference sequence). CDR3 length: 16 residues. The V gene lost 2 bases and the J gene lost 0 bases, with 12 bases spanning the gap. DNA for the CDR3: TGTGCCAGCAGTTACGTGCCGCGACCTAGCACAGATACGCAGTATTTT. Amino acid sequence: CASSYVPRPSTDTQYF.

The rearrangement links TRBV4-2 to TRBJ1-1; D might be TRBD1 (5 bases). In germline, CDR1 is LGHNA, CDR2 YNFKEQ. The CDR3 length is 16 residues. V gave up 0 bases and J gave up 3 bases, with 14 bases separating them. The CDR3 loop is CASSQEAVGGYTEAFF. CDR3 in DNA: TGTGCCAGCAGCCAAGAGGCGGTGGGGGGGTACACTGAAGCTTTCTTT.

The V call is TRBV6-5, the J call TRBJ2-7; D is possibly TRBD1 (5 bases). The V and J ends lost 2 bases and 4 bases respectively, with 15 bases between them. Germline CDR1 and CDR2: MNHEY and SVGAGI. The CDR3 is made up of 15 amino acids. The CDR3 is CASSYTGQNGYEQYF. CDR3 nucleotides: TGTGCCAGCAGTTACACAGGCCAGAACGGTTACGAGCAGTACTTC.

The chain recombines TRBV7-1 with TRBJ1-2; D ambiguous. TRBV7-1 is reported as an ORF; its role is uncertain. The V end lost 4 bases, the J end lost 5 bases, and 17 bases lay between the germline ends. This CDR3 has 15 residues. For the CDR3, the DNA is TGTGCCAGCAGCTTAGGTGGGGTGAATATTTATGGCTACACCTTC. It encodes CASSLGGVNIYGYTF.

The chain recombines TRBV27 with TRBJ1-1, with D possibly being TRBD1 (5 bases). The CDR3 totals 15 residues. CDR1 is MNHEY and CDR2 is SMNVEV in the germline V gene (reference sequence). The V and J ends lost 1 base and 8 bases respectively, with 17 bases between them. The CDR3 sequence: CASSLYEGTGLEAFF. Here the CDR3 DNA reads TGTGCCAGCAGTTTATACGAAGGGACGGGGCTGGAAGCTTTCTTT.

The chain is built from TRBV5-8 and TRBJ1-4, with TRBD1 as a possible D gene (6 bases). V gave up 3 bases and J gave up 8 bases, with 23 bases separating them. Per germline, CDR1 SGHTS and CDR2 YDEGEE. This CDR3 has 17 amino acids. Here the CDR3 reads CASSSGTTGQPSEKLFF. CDR3 DNA sequence: TGTGCCAGCAGCTCCGGGACCACAGGGCAACCTTCCGAAAAACTGTTTTTT.

The chain is built from TRBV7-2 and TRBJ2-5; no firm D call. V lost 4 bases, J lost 2 bases, and 5 bases lay in between. Germline CDR1 SGHTA, CDR2 FQGNSA. The CDR3 spans 12 residues. The CDR3 bases are TGTGCCAGCAGCTCTCAACAAGAGACCCAGTACTTC. This encodes CASSSQQETQYF.

This clone was found once. The chain recombines TRBV5-1 with TRBJ1-2; TRBD1 might be the D (5 bases). CDR3 length: 13 residues. The germline V gene encodes CDR1 SGHRS and CDR2 YFSETQ. Trimming removed 7 bases from V and 8 bases from J, with 18 bases in between. The CDR3 spells CASGVGTSLGYTF. CDR3 nucleotide sequence: TGCGCCAGCGGAGTAGGGACGTCTCTCGGCTACACCTTC.

The chain uses TRBV5-1 and TRBJ2-2, with D perhaps matching TRBD1 (7 bases). Germline values: CDR1 SGHRS, CDR2 YFSETQ. This CDR3 comprises 15 residues. Trimming left V 6 bases short and J 5 bases short, with 17 bases between. CDR3 sequence (DNA): TGCGCCAGCACCAACGACAGGGCGGGGACCGGGGAGCTGTTTTTT. This codes for CASTNDRAGTGELFF.

The chain has TRBV2 and TRBJ2-7; D unclear. Deletions cut 9 bases from V and 2 bases from J, with 11 bases between. Germline loops: CDR1 SNHLY, CDR2 FYNNEI. The CDR3 spans 12 residues. The CDR3 DNA follows: TGTGCCAGTACTGGGGAAGCCTACGAGCAGTACTTC. Translated: CASTGEAYEQYF.

This clone was recorded a few times. The rearrangement links TRBV28 to TRBJ1-5; tentatively, D is TRBD1 (5 bases). Per the germline V gene, CDR1 is MDHEN and CDR2 is SYDVKM. V was pared by 6 bases and J by 2 bases, with 14 bases between. The CDR3 consists of 15 residues. DNA of the CDR3: TGTGCCAGCAGATCCGCAGGGTCAGGCAATCAGCCCCAGCATTTT. As protein: CASRSAGSGNQPQHF.

The chain carries TRBV19 and TRBJ1-2; TRBD1 agrees at 9 bases. The CDR3 totals 14 residues. The V gene end was trimmed by 11 bases and the J gene end by 2 bases; junction bases not matched to a gene: 9. The germline V gene has CDR1 LNHDA and CDR2 SQIVND (reference sequence). The CDR3 loop reads CAPTTGGINYGYTF. Written as DNA, the CDR3 is TGTGCCCCAACGACAGGGGGGATAAACTATGGCTACACCTTC.

This clone showed up just once. This chain joins TRBV19 and TRBJ2-6; no reliable D call. Germline CDR1 reads LNHDA; CDR2 reads SQIVND (reference sequence). Trimming took 8 bases from V and 2 from J, leaving 7 bases between them. This CDR3 has 13 amino acids. CDR3 loop: CASRNTGANVLTF. The CDR3 coding sequence is TGTGCCAGTCGCAATACTGGGGCCAACGTCCTGACTTTC.

This chain joins TRBV4-1 and TRBJ2-7, with D tentatively TRBD2 (6 bases). Deletions cut 0 bases from V and 3 bases from J, with 15 bases between. The CDR3 is made up of 16 amino acids. Germline V gives CDR1 MGHRA, CDR2 YSYEKL. The CDR3 DNA reads as TGCGCCAGCAGCCAAGAGGGACTGGAGGGATTCTACGAGCAGTACTTC. It specifies CASSQEGLEGFYEQYF.

V is TRBV28 and J is TRBJ2-7, with TRBD1 as a possible D gene (5 bases). Trimming stripped 3 bases from V and 5 bases from J, with 17 bases between. CDR1 and CDR2 (germline): MDHEN, SYDVKM. The CDR3 spans 15 residues. CDR3 sequence reads: CASSLNWQGGHEQYF. The CDR3 DNA sequence: TGTGCCAGCAGTTTGAATTGGCAGGGCGGCCACGAGCAGTACTTC. Variable domain in full (rest from reference TRBV28 and TRBJ2-7): DVKVTQSSRYLVKRTGEKVFLECVQDMDHENMFWYRQDPGLGLRLIYFSYDVKMKEKGDIPEGYSVSREKKERFSLILESASTNQTSMYLCASSLNWQGGHEQYFGPGTRLTVT.

The chain combines TRBV5-6 with TRBJ2-5; D remains unclear. The CDR3 consists of 12 residues. The germline V gene has CDR1 SGHDT and CDR2 YYEEEE. Between the trimmed V and J ends, which lost 4 bases and 3 bases, there was a span of 7 bases. CDR3 in amino acids: CASSPFEETQYF. As DNA, the CDR3 is TGTGCCAGCAGCCCATTTGAAGAGACCCAGTACTTC.

The V and J genes are TRBV2 and TRBJ2-7; the D gene is possibly TRBD1 (5 bases). There are 12 residues in the CDR3. Looked up from germline, CDR1 is SNHLY and CDR2 is FYNNEI. With 4 bases removed from V and 6 bases from J, the gap between germline ends came to 10 bases. In DNA, the CDR3 is TGTGCCAGCAGTGTCCTGGACACCGAGCAGTACTTC. Translated: CASSVLDTEQYF.

The chain employs TRBV4-2 and TRBJ2-7, with D perhaps TRBD1 or TRBD2 (5 bases each). The CDR3 is 16 amino acids. The V end lost 6 bases, the J end lost 6 bases, and 24 bases lay between the germline ends. Germline values: CDR1 LGHNA, CDR2 YNFKEQ. CDR3 sequence reads: CASRKSPGREGAEQYF. In nucleotides, the CDR3 is TGTGCCAGCAGAAAATCGCCGGGACGAGAAGGGGCCGAGCAGTACTTC.

This clone was recorded a few times. The rearrangement uses TRBV15 and TRBJ1-3, with D perhaps matching TRBD1 (5 bases). CDR1 is LNHNV, CDR2 YYDKDF, per germline (reference sequence). V was clipped by 5 bases and J by 3 bases, with 17 bases between them. The CDR3 spans 16 residues. This CDR3 is CATSATLTDIGNTIYF. CDR3 in DNA: TGTGCCACCAGCGCTACGCTGACAGATATTGGAAACACCATATATTTT.

This sequence joins TRBV19 and TRBJ1-5; D is possibly TRBD1 (6 bases). V was cut by 6 bases and J by 0 bases, with 12 bases left in between. The CDR3 contains 15 residues. CDR1 and CDR2 (germline): LNHDA, SQIVND (reference sequence). CDR3 coding DNA: TGTGCCAGTAGCAGGGGCCAGAATAGCAATCAGCCCCAGCATTTT. Translating gives CASSRGQNSNQPQHF.

The chain is built from TRBV6-5 and TRBJ1-1; TRBD1 agrees at 7 bases. This CDR3 has 14 amino acids. Germline loops: CDR1 MNHEY, CDR2 SVGAGI. After removal of 2 bases from V and 1 base from J, the junction contained 1 base not matched to a gene. CDR3 in amino acids: CASSYGQENTEAFF. Written as DNA, the CDR3 is TGTGCCAGCAGTTACGGACAGGAGAACACTGAAGCTTTCTTT.

V usage is TRBV28 and J usage is TRBJ1-2; D is unresolved. CDR1 and CDR2 (germline): MDHEN, SYDVKM. The CDR3 consists of 12 residues. V lost 3 bases, J lost 2 bases, and 4 bases lay in between. In DNA, the CDR3 is TGTGCCAGCAGTTTCAGGAACTATGGCTACACCTTC. Protein sequence: CASSFRNYGYTF.

Only one count was recorded for this clone. Distinct nucleotide sequences in the sample also encode this CDR3. The V and J genes are TRBV25-1 and TRBJ2-6; the D is unclear. Germline loops: CDR1 MGHDK, CDR2 SYGVNS. The CDR3 spans 13 residues. The germline V and J ends were trimmed by 2 bases and 2 bases, with 1 base remaining between them. In DNA, the CDR3 is TGTGCCAGCAGTGAAGCTGGGGCCAACGTCCTGACTTTC. This gives the protein CASSEAGANVLTF.

This chain joins TRBV29-1 and TRBJ2-3; D remains ambiguous. V was pared by 5 bases and J by 2 bases, with 11 bases between. This CDR3 comprises 13 residues. CDR1 and CDR2 from the germline V gene are SQVTM and ANQGSEA. CDR3 coding DNA: TGCAGCGTTAGACACCTCTCCACAGATACGCAGTATTTT. This gives the protein CSVRHLSTDTQYF.

The CDR3 sequence: CASPEGASGRLDNEQFF. CDR3 DNA: TGTGCCAGCCCAGAGGGGGCTAGCGGGAGGCTGGACAATGAGCAGTTCTTC. The chain carries TRBV6-4 and TRBJ2-1; 11 nucleotides line up with TRBD2. Germline V gene lookup returns CDR1 MRHNA and CDR2 SNTAGT. J was trimmed by 5 bases and V by 8 bases; bases with no gene match: 14. CDR3 length: 17 residues.

The rearrangement uses TRBV4-1 and TRBJ1-2; D uncertain. Germline CDR1 reads MGHRA; CDR2 reads YSYEKL. The CDR3 extends over 14 amino acids. V lost 0 bases and J lost 5, with 10 bases in between. CDR3 sequence: CASSQEEWEYGYTF. In DNA, the CDR3 is TGCGCCAGCAGCCAAGAGGAGTGGGAGTATGGCTACACCTTC.

The genes are TRBV7-2 and TRBJ2-2; maybe TRBD2 (5 bases). Trimming cost V 3 bases and J 0 bases, with 8 bases left between them. This CDR3 contains 15 residues. Looked up from germline, CDR1 is SGHTA and CDR2 is FQGNSA. The CDR3 DNA follows: TGTGCCAGCAGCTTGGTGGGAGCGAACACCGGGGAGCTGTTTTTT. Its protein is CASSLVGANTGELFF.

This chain uses TRBV7-9 with TRBJ2-5; weak D call: TRBD1 (6 bases). This CDR3 region has 16 residues. Germline V gene sequence: CDR1 SEHNR, CDR2 FQNEAQ (reference sequence). Trimming pared 1 base from V and 2 bases from J, leaving 14 bases between. CDR3 nucleotides: TGTGCCAGCAGCTTAGAATGGGGGCTAACGCAAGAGACCCAGTACTTC. Translated: CASSLEWGLTQETQYF.

The genes are TRBV14 and TRBJ1-3, with 8 bases aligning to TRBD1. The CDR3 extends over 14 amino acids. Germline V CDR1 and CDR2: SGHDN, FVKESK. Unmatched junction bases numbered 3, after V lost 6 bases and J lost 2 bases. CDR3 protein: CASSQQGAGNTIYF. For the CDR3, the DNA is TGTGCCAGCAGTCAACAGGGGGCTGGAAACACCATATATTTT.

The chain employs TRBV10-3 and TRBJ2-1; TRBD1 might be the D (5 bases). Trimming cost V 3 bases and J 8 bases, with 17 bases left between them. The CDR3 loop spans 15 amino acids. Germline V gives CDR1 ENHRY, CDR2 SYGVKD. CDR3 sequence reads: CAISDLGQGSDEQFF. DNA for the CDR3: TGTGCCATCAGTGATCTGGGGCAGGGCAGCGATGAGCAGTTCTTC.

The chain joins TRBV28 to TRBJ1-1; weak D call: TRBD1 (5 bases). The germline V gene has CDR1 MDHEN and CDR2 SYDVKM. CDR3 length equals 15 residues. Trimming stripped 0 bases from V and 4 bases from J, with 12 bases between. The CDR3 loop reads CASSLWGGRATEAFF. The CDR3 bases are TGTGCCAGCAGTTTATGGGGGGGACGTGCCACTGAAGCTTTCTTT.